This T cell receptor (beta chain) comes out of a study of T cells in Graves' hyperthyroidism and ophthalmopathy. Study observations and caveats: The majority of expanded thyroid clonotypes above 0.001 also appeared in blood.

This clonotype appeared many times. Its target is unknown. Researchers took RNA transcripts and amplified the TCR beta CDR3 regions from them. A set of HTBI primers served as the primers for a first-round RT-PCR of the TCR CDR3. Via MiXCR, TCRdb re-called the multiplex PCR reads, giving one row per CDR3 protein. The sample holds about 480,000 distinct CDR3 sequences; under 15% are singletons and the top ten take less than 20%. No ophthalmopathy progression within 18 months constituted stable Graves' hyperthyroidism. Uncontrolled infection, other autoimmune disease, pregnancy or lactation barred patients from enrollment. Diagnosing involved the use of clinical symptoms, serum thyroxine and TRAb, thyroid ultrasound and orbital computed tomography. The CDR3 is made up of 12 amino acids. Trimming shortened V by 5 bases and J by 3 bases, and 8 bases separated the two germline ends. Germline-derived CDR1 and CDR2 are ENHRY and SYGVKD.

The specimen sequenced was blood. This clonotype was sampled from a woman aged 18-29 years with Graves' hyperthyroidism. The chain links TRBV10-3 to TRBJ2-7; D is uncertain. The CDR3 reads CAISSMGYEQYF. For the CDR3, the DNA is TGTGCCATCAGTTCTATGGGCTACGAGCAGTACTTC.